Included here is one TCR beta chain sequence, with context. Its antigen remains unknown. In the original workflow: Sequence data from immunoSEQ were junction-only and lacked quality scores; consequently, filtering differed. The repertoire was sequenced with immunoSEQ multiplex PCR; TCRdb's copy has only in-frame clones and lacks some. Clonal size and the V and J genes are those of that table, whereas D and trimming came from the DNA. The sample has about 710,000 clones; just under 75% are singletons. In the CD4+ fraction, cells were divided into CD45RA+ naive and CD45RA-negative memory subsets. This record comes from a study of shared clonotypes between healthy human individuals. Study-level background: The study drew on a couple of women and three men aged 18 to 49 as donors. Findings and caveats of the study: In a few donors, around 4.8% of naive CD4 clonotypes appeared in common.

The V gene lost 3 bases and the J gene lost 5 bases, with 10 bases spanning the gap. The CDR3 extends over 13 amino acids. Germline V lookup: CDR1 SGHRS, CDR2 YFSETQ. V and J are TRBV5-1 and TRBJ2-3; D perhaps matches TRBD2 (5 bases). This TCR derives from a woman aged 25 to 39 in good health. Source material: memory CD4+ T cells sorted from blood. Regarding subset: CD45RA-negative fraction. The CDR3 DNA reads TGCGCCAGCAGCTCCATCGGGGTAGATACGCAGTATTTT. It yields the protein CASSSIGVDTQYF. The variable domain in full, with the rest retrieved from reference TRBV5-1 and TRBJ2-3, is KAGVTQTPRYLIKTRGQQVTLSCSPISGHRSVSWYQQTPGQGLQFLFEYFSETQRNKGNFPGRFSGRQFSNSRSEMNVSTLELGDSALYLCASSSIGVDTQYFGPGTRLTVL.